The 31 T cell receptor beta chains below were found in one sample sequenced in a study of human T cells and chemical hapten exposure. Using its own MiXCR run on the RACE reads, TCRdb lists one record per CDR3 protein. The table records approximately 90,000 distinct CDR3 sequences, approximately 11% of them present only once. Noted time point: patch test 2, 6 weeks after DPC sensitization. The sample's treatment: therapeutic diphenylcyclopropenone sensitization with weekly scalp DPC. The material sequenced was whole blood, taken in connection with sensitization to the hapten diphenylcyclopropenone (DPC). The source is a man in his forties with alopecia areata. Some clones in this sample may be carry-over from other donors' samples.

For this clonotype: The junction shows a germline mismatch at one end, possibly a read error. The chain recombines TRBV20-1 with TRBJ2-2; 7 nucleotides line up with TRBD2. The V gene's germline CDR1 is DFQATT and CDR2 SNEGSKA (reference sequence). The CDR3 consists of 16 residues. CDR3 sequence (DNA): TGCAGTGCTAGAGTTCGACTAGCCTCGAACATCGGGGAGCTGTTTTTT. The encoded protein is CSARVRLASNIGELFF.

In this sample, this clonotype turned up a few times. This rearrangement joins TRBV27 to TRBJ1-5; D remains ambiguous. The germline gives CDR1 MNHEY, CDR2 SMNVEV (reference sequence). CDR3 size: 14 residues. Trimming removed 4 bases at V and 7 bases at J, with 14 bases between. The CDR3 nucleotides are TGTGCCAGCAGTTCCCCCGGACGAGGACAGCCCCAGCATTTT. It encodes CASSSPGRGQPQHF.

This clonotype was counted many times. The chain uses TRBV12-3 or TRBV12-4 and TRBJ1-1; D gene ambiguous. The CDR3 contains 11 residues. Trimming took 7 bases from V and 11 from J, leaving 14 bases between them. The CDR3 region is CASTAGSWAFF. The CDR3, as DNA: TGTGCCAGCACGGCGGGCTCTTGGGCTTTCTTT.

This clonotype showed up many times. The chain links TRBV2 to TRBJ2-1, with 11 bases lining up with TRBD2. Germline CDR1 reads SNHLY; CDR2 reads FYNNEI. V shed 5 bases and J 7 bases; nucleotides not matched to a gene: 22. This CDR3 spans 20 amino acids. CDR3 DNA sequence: TGTGCCAGCAGTCCCTTCGCGACGGGGGGTACTAGCGGGAGAGGTAATGAGCAGTTCTTC. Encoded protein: CASSPFATGGTSGRGNEQFF.

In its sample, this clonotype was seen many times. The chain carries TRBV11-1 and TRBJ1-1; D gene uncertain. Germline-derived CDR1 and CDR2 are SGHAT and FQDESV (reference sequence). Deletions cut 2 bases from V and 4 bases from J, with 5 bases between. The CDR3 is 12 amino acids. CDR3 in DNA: TGTGCCAGCAGCTTATTGGCCACTGAAGCTTTCTTT. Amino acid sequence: CASSLLATEAFF.

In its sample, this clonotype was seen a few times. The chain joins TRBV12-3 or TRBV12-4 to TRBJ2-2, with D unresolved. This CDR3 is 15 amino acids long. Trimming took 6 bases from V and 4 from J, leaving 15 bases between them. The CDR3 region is CASRPQRLGTGELFF. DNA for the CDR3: TGTGCCAGCAGGCCACAGCGATTGGGCACCGGGGAGCTGTTTTTT.

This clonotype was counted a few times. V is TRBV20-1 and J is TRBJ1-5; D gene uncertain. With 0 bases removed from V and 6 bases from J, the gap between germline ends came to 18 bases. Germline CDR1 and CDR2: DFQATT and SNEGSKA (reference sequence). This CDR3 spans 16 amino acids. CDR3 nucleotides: TGCAGTGCTAGAGATCTTGAGTTTTCGGTGAGTCAGCCCCAGCATTTT. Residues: CSARDLEFSVSQPQHF.

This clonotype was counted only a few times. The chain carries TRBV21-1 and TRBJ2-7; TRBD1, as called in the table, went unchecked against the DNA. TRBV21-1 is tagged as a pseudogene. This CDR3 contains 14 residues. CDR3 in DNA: TGTGCCAGCAGCAATCAGGCAGGGGTCTACGAGCAGTACGTC. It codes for CASSNQAGVYEQYV.

The CDR3 nucleotides read TGCAGCGTTGTTCCCGGTGGGGATAGCAATCAGCCCCAGCATTTT. Translation: CSVVPGGDSNQPQHF. The chain joins TRBV29-1 to TRBJ1-5; the D is unclear. Germline V CDR1 and CDR2: SQVTM, ANQGSEA. The CDR3 consists of 15 residues. V lost 4 bases to trimming and J lost 0 bases, with 13 bases between them.

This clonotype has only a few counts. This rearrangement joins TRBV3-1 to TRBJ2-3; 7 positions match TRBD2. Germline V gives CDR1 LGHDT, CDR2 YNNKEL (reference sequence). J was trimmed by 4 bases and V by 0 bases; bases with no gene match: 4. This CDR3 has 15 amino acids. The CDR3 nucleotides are TGTGCCAGCAGCCAAGATCCGGGAGGCTCAGATACGCAGTATTTT. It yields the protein CASSQDPGGSDTQYF.

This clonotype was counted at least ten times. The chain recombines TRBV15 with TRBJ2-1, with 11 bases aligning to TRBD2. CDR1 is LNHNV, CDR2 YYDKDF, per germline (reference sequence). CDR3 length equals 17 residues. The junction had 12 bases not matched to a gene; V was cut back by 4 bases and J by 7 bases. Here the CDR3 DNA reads TGTGCCACCAGCACTCGACTAGCGGGACTCACTAGGAATGAGCAGTTCTTC. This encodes CATSTRLAGLTRNEQFF. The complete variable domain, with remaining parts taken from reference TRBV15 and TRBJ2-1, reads DAMVIQNPRYQVTQFGKPVTLSCSQTLNHNVMYWYQQKSSQAPKLLFHYYDKDFNNEADTPDNFQSRRPNTSFCFLDIRSPGLGDTAMYLCATSTRLAGLTRNEQFFGPGTRLTVL.

CDR3 nucleotide sequence: TGTGCCAGCAGCTTAGAAGATCTCGGTACCTACGAGCAGTACTTC. This translates into CASSLEDLGTYEQYF. The rearrangement joins TRBV11-2 to TRBJ2-7; D uncertain. V gave up 0 bases and J gave up 2 bases, with 11 bases separating them. This CDR3 region has 15 residues. Per germline, CDR1 SGHAT and CDR2 FQNNGV.

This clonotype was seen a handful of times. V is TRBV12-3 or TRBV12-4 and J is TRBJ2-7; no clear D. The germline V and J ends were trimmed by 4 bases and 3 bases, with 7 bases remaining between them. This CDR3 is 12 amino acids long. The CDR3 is CASSSQGYEQYF. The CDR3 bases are TGTGCCAGCAGTTCCCAAGGCTACGAGCAGTACTTC.

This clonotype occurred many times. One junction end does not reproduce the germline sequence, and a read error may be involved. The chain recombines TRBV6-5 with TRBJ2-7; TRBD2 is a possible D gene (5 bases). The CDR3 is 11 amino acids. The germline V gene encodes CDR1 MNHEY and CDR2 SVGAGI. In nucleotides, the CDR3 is TGTGCCAGCAGTTACGTCGGGGAGCTGTACTTC. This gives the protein CASSYVGELYF.

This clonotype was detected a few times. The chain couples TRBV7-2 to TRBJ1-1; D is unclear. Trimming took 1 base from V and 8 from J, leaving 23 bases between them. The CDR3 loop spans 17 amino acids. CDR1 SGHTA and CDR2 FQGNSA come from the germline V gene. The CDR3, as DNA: TGTGCCAGCAGCTTAGTAGCGTTTACCCGGGCAACCCTCGAAGCTTTCTTT. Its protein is CASSLVAFTRATLEAFF.

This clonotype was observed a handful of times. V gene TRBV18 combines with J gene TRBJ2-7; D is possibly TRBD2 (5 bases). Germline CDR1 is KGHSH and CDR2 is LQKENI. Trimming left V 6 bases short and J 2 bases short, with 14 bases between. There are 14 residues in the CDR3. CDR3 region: CASSRRGNPYEQYF. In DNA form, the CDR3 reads TGTGCCAGCTCTCGACGGGGAAACCCCTACGAGCAGTACTTC. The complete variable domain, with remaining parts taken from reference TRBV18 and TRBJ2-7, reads NAGVMQNPRHLVRRRGQEARLRCSPMKGHSHVYWYRQLPEEGLKFMVYLQKENIIDESGMPKERFSAEFPKEGPSILRIQQVVRGDSAAYFCASSRRGNPYEQYFGPGTRLTVT.

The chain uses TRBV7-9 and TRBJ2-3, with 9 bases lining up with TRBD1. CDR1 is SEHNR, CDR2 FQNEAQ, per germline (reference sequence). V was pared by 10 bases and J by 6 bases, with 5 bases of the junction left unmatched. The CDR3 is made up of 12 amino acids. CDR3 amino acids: CAIDRGKDTQYF. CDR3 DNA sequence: TGTGCCATAGACAGGGGGAAGGATACGCAGTATTTT.

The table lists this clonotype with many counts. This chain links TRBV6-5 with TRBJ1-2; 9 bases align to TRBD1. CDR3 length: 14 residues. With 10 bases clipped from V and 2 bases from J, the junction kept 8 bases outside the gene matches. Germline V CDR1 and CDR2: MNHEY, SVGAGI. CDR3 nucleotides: TGTGCCACCCAGGACGGGACAGGGAACTATGGCTACACCTTC. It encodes CATQDGTGNYGYTF.

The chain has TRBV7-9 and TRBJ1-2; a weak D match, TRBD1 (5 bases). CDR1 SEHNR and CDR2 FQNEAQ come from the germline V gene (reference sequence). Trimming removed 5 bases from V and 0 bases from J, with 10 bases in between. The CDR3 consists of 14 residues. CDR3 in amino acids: CASSALRANYGYTF. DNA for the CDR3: TGTGCCAGCAGCGCGCTCAGGGCTAACTATGGCTACACCTTC.

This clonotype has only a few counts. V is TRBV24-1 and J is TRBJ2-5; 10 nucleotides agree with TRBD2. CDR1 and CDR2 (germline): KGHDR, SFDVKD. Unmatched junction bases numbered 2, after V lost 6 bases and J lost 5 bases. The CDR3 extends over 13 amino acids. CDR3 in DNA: TGTGCCACCAGTCCGGGACTAGCGGAGACCCAGTACTTC. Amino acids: CATSPGLAETQYF.

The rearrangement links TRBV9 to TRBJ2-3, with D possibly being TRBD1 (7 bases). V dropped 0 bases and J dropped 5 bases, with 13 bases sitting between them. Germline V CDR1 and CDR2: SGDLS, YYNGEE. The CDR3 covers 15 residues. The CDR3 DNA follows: TGTGCCAGCAGCGTAGTTCAGGGGGGCGAAGATACGCAGTATTTT. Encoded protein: CASSVVQGGEDTQYF. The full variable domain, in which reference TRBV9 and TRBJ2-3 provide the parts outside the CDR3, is DSGVTQTPKHLITATGQRVTLRCSPRSGDLSVYWYQQSLDQGLQFLIQYYNGEERAKGNILERFSAQQFPDLHSELNLSSLELGDSALYFCASSVVQGGEDTQYFGPGTRLTVL.

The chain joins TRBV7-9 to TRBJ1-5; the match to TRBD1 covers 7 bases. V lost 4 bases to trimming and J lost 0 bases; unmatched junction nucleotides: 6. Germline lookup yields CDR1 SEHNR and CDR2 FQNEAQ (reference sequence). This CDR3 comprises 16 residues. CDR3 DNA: TGTGCCAGCAGCTCAGGCCAGGGGGATAGCAATCAGCCCCAGCATTTT. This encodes CASSSGQGDSNQPQHF.

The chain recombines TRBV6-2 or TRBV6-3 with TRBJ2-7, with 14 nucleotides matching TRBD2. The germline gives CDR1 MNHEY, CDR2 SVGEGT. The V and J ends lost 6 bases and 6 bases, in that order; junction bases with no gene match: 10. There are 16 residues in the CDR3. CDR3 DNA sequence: TGTGCCAGCAGACCCCCGGGACTAGCGGGAGAGGTCGAGCAGTACGTC. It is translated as CASRPPGLAGEVEQYV.

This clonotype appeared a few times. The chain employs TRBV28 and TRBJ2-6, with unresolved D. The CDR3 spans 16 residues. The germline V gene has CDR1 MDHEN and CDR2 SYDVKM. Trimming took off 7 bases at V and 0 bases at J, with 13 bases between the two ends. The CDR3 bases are TGTGCCAGCAACTCCGGATCAGACTCTGGGGCCAACGTCCTGACTTTC. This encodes CASNSGSDSGANVLTF.

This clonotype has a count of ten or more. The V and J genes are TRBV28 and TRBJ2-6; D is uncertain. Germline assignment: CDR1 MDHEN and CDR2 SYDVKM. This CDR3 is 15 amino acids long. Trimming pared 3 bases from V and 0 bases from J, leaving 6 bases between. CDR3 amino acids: CASSFVGSGANVLTF. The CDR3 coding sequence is TGTGCCAGCAGTTTCGTGGGCTCTGGGGCCAACGTCCTGACTTTC.

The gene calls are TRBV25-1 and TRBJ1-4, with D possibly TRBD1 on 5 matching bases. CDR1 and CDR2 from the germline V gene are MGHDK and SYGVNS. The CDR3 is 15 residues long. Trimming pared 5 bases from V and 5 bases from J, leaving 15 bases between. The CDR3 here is CASSQDRSPNEKLFF. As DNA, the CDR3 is TGTGCCAGCAGTCAAGACAGATCCCCAAATGAAAAACTGTTTTTT. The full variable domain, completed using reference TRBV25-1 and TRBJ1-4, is EADIYQTPRYLVIGTGKKITLECSQTMGHDKMYWYQQDPGMELHLIHYSYGVNSTEKGDLSSESTVSRIRTEHFPLTLESARPSHTSQYLCASSQDRSPNEKLFFGSGTQLSVL.

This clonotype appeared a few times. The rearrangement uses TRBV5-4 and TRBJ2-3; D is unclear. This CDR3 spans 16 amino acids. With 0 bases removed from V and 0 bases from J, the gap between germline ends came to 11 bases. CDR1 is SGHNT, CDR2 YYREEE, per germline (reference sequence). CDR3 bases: TGTGCCAGCAGCTTGGGCGGAGCCCTTAGCACAGATACGCAGTATTTT. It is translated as CASSLGGALSTDTQYF. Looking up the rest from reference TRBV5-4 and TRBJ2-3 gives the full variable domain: ETGVTQSPTHLIKTRGQQVTLRCSSQSGHNTVSWYQQALGQGPQFIFQYYREEENGRGNFPPRFSGLQFPNYSSELNVNALELDDSALYLCASSLGGALSTDTQYFGPGTRLTVL.

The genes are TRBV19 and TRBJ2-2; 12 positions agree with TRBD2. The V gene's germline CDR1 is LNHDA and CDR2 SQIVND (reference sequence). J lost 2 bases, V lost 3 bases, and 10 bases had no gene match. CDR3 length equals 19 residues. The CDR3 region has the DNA TGTGCCAGTAGTATGGCCCGCGGACTAGCGGGAATTAACACCGGGGAGCTGTTTTTT. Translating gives CASSMARGLAGINTGELFF.

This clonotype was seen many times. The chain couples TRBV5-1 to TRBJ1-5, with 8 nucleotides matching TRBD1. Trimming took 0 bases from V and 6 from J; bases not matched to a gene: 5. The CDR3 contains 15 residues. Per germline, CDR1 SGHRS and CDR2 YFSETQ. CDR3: CASSLVGQEGQPQHF. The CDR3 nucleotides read TGCGCCAGCAGCTTGGTGGGACAGGAGGGTCAGCCCCAGCATTTT.

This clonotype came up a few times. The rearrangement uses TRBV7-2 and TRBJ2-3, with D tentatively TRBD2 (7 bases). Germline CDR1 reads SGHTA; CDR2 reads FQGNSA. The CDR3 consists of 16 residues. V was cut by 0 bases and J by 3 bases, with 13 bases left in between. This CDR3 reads CASSLAGASGTDTQYF. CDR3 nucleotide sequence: TGTGCCAGCAGCTTAGCGGGGGCTAGCGGTACAGATACGCAGTATTTT.

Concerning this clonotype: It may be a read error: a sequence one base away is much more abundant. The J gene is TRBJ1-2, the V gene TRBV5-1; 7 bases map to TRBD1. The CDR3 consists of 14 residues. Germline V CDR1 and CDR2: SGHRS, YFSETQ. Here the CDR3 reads CASSLVAGGDGYIF. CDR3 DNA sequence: TGCGCCAGCAGCTTGGTGGCAGGGGGGGATGGCTACATCTTC. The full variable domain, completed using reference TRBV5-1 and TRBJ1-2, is KAGVTQTPRYLIKTRGQQVTLSCSPISGHRSVSWYQQTPGQGLQFLFEYFSETQRNKGNFPGRFSGRQFSNSRSEMNVSTLELGDSALYLCASSLVAGGDGYIFGSGTRLTVV.